This T cell receptor beta chain was recovered during a study of blood T cells in healthy people across ages. This clonotype was observed at least ten times. The CDR3 spans 14 residues. Unmatched junction bases numbered 5, after V lost 8 bases and J lost 2 bases. From germline, CDR1 is KGHSH and CDR2 LQKENI. Using a J-beta primer mix together with a sample-barcoded 5' primer, a second PCR was run for roughly 6 to 12 cycles. In TCRdb, the 5' RACE reads were re-called with MiXCR into one record per CDR3 protein. The table lists hundreds of thousands of distinct CDR3 sequences, more than 40% of them singletons. Each sample had at least 6 million PBMCs isolated.

The chain recombines TRBV18 with TRBJ2-7; 11 bases fit TRBD1. The specimen sequenced was blood. This receptor was taken from a woman in her fifties or sixties in good health. CDR3 sequence: CASSPGQGAYEQYF. CDR3 DNA: TGTGCCAGCAGCCCGGGACAGGGGGCCTACGAGCAGTACTTC.